The 2 T cell receptor beta chains reported below all come from one sample, sequenced in a study of neoadjuvant anti-PD-1 for oral cavity cancer. Produced via immunoSEQ multiplex PCR; TCRdb's table is partial and in-frame only. The sample consists of more than 10,000 clones, around 66% of them appearing once. The time point here: after neoadjuvant nivolumab, at surgical resection. This material consisted of PBMCs, taken after nivolumab (anti-PD-1) treatment. These receptors were obtained from a person aged 35 to 85 with oral cavity squamous cell carcinoma.

This clone was observed a handful of times. The chain recombines TRBV27 with TRBJ2-7; D remains unclear. The CDR3 spans 15 residues. V shed 9 bases and J shed 2 bases, with 20 bases lying between them. Germline CDR1 MNHEY, CDR2 SMNVEV (reference sequence). The CDR3 coding sequence is TGTGCCAGTAGTGGATCCGGGCGCATACCCTACGAGCAGTACTTC. It specifies CASSGSGRIPYEQYF.

This clone came up once. The gene calls are TRBV4-2 and TRBJ2-7; perhaps TRBD2 as D (6 bases). The V gene's germline CDR1 is LGHNA and CDR2 YNFKEQ. The CDR3 length is 14 residues. V was cut by 2 bases and J by 6 bases, with 14 bases left in between. The CDR3 DNA reads as TGTGCCAGCAGCCAACTCTCGGGGGAAGCCGAGCAGTACTTC. It is translated as CASSQLSGEAEQYF.